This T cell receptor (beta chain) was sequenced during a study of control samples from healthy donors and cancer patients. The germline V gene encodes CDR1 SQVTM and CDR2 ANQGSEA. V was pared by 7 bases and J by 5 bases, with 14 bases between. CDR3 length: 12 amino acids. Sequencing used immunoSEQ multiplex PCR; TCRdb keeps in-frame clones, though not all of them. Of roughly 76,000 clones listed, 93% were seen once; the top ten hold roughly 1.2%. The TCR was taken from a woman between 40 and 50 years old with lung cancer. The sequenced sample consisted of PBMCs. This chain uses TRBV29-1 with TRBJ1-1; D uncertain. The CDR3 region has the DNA TGCAGCGCCGGGATCACTGGGACTGAAGCTTTCTTT. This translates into CSAGITGTEAFF.